Shown below are 21 T cell receptor beta chains from a single sample sequenced in a study of T cell responses to AZD1222 COVID-19 vaccine. TCRdb's table, derived via immunoSEQ multiplex PCR, lists solely in-frame clones and lacks some. The sample shows more than 95,000 clones, roughly nine tenths of them seen only once. The material was peripheral blood, obtained 28 days after the second dose of the MenACWY control vaccine. These receptors all stem from an adult who received the MenACWY meningococcal vaccine as a control.

This chain links TRBV5-1 with TRBJ2-3, with D uncertain. Germline CDR1 is SGHRS and CDR2 is YFSETQ. The V gene lost 1 base and the J gene lost 3 bases, with 12 bases spanning the gap. CDR3 length: 15 amino acids. Here the CDR3 DNA reads TGCGCCAGCAGCTTGAATGGAAGGTCGACAGATACGCAGTATTTT. This sequence encodes CASSLNGRSTDTQYF.

The rearrangement links TRBV19 to TRBJ2-1; the D gene could be TRBD1 or TRBD2 (6 bases each). V lost 3 bases, J lost 5 bases, and 14 bases lay in between. The CDR3 extends over 15 amino acids. Germline V gene data show CDR1 as LNHDA and CDR2 as SQIVND (reference sequence). The CDR3 sequence is CASSINLGGHNEQFF. The CDR3 DNA sequence: TGTGCCAGTAGTATCAACCTCGGGGGCCACAATGAGCAGTTCTTC.

This clone was detected a few times. The V gene is TRBV6-6, the J gene TRBJ1-1; the D is unclear. Per germline, CDR1 MNHNY and CDR2 SVGAGI (reference sequence). The CDR3 runs to 13 residues. Trimming stripped 0 bases from V and 6 bases from J, with 8 bases between. The CDR3: CASSYSIFSEAFF. The CDR3 DNA reads as TGTGCCAGCAGTTACTCGATTTTCTCTGAAGCTTTCTTT.

The rearrangement uses TRBV19 and TRBJ1-1; the D is unclear. Germline loops: CDR1 LNHDA, CDR2 SQIVND (reference sequence). This CDR3 is built from 14 residues. Trimming pared 1 base from V and 0 bases from J, leaving 6 bases between. The CDR3 coding sequence is TGTGCCAGTAGTATAGTTGGGATGAACACTGAAGCTTTCTTT. This gives the protein CASSIVGMNTEAFF.

This chain links TRBV5-4 with TRBJ2-1; D is unclear. V dropped 0 bases and J dropped 1 base, with 17 bases sitting between them. The CDR3 has 18 residues. CDR1 is SGHNT, CDR2 YYREEE, per germline (reference sequence). Here the CDR3 reads CASSLEGFAPFSYNEQFF. CDR3 nucleotides: TGTGCCAGCAGCTTGGAGGGATTCGCTCCATTTTCCTACAATGAGCAGTTCTTC.

The chain recombines TRBV5-1 with TRBJ2-1; TRBD1 matches 8 bases. The junction had 6 bases not matched to a gene; V was cut back by 0 bases and J by 13 bases. Germline-derived CDR1 and CDR2 are SGHRS and YFSETQ. The CDR3 extends over 13 amino acids. CDR3 protein: CASSLVGQAVQFF. CDR3 DNA: TGCGCCAGCAGCTTGGTGGGACAGGCTGTCCAGTTCTTC.

V is TRBV28 and J is TRBJ1-2; D gene uncertain. The CDR3 extends over 13 amino acids. CDR1 is MDHEN, CDR2 SYDVKM, per germline. The ends were cut back, 6 bases at V and 7 bases at J, with 15 bases in the middle. Written as DNA, the CDR3 is TGTGCCAGCAGCTCCCTGCGATTCGGTGGCTACACCTTC. Its protein product is CASSSLRFGGYTF.

The rearrangement links TRBV28 to TRBJ1-3; 7 bases line up with TRBD1. The germline CDR1 and CDR2 sequences are MDHEN and SYDVKM. CDR3 length equals 14 residues. The V gene end was trimmed by 6 bases and the J gene end by 5 bases; junction bases not matched to a gene: 7. The CDR3 region is CASSLRGQRNTIYF. The CDR3, as DNA: TGTGCCAGCAGCCTGAGGGGACAGAGAAACACCATATATTTT.

The genes are TRBV12-3 or TRBV12-4 and TRBJ1-1; D is unresolved. V gave up 2 bases and J gave up 8 bases, with 9 bases separating them. The CDR3 is 12 amino acids. The CDR3 protein is CASSLMGGEAFF. CDR3 nucleotides: TGTGCCAGCAGTTTAATGGGTGGGGAAGCTTTCTTT.

V is TRBV5-1 and J is TRBJ2-1; D tentatively fits TRBD1 or TRBD2 (5 bases each). V dropped 0 bases and J dropped 12 bases, with 13 bases sitting between them. The CDR3 totals 13 residues. CDR1 and CDR2 (germline): SGHRS, YFSETQ. The chain's CDR3 is CASSLEQAGPQFF. The CDR3 coding sequence is TGCGCCAGCAGCTTGGAACAGGCGGGTCCGCAGTTCTTC.

This sequence joins TRBV19 and TRBJ1-3; no firm D call. Germline assignment: CDR1 LNHDA and CDR2 SQIVND (reference sequence). The length of the CDR3 is 14 residues. The V gene lost 5 bases and the J gene lost 3 bases, with 11 bases spanning the gap. The CDR3 DNA reads TGTGCCAGTAGTTCACCCTCCCTTGGAAACACCATATATTTT. Amino acids: CASSSPSLGNTIYF.

The chain employs TRBV19 and TRBJ1-3; the D is unclear. CDR1 is LNHDA, CDR2 SQIVND, per germline (reference sequence). The CDR3 totals 16 residues. The V end lost 5 bases, the J end lost 1 base, and 15 bases lay between the germline ends. The CDR3 spells CASSAVLQQSGNTIYF. The CDR3 DNA reads TGTGCCAGTAGTGCCGTTTTACAGCAATCTGGAAACACCATATATTTT.

The genes are TRBV19 and TRBJ2-2; D may be TRBD2 (6 bases). Between the trimmed V and J ends, which lost 0 bases and 3 bases, there was a span of 11 bases. This CDR3 is 16 amino acids long. CDR1 and CDR2 from the germline V gene are LNHDA and SQIVND (reference sequence). CDR3 sequence reads: CASSIDASAYTGELFF. DNA for the CDR3: TGTGCCAGTAGTATAGACGCTAGCGCGTACACCGGGGAGCTGTTTTTT. Full variable domain (outside the CDR3, taken from reference TRBV19 and TRBJ2-2): DGGITQSPKYLFRKEGQNVTLSCEQNLNHDAMYWYRQDPGQGLRLIYYSQIVNDFQKGDIAEGYSVSREKKESFPLTVTSAQKNPTAFYLCASSIDASAYTGELFFGEGSRLTVL.

This sequence joins TRBV29-1 and TRBJ2-6; possibly TRBD1 for D (6 bases). CDR3 size: 11 residues. Germline CDR1 and CDR2: SQVTM and ANQGSEA. Trimming pared 3 bases from V and 11 bases from J, leaving 8 bases between. The CDR3 bases are TGCAGCGTTGATGAGGGGGACGTCCTGACTTTC. Its translation: CSVDEGDVLTF.

V and J are TRBV29-1 and TRBJ2-7; D is perhaps TRBD2 (6 bases). Trimming took 7 bases from V and 0 from J, leaving 16 bases between them. The germline V gene has CDR1 SQVTM and CDR2 ANQGSEA. The CDR3 contains 14 residues. The CDR3 coding sequence is TGCAGCGCCCAATCCCCGGGACTCTCCTACGAGCAGTACTTC. Its protein product is CSAQSPGLSYEQYF.

The V gene is TRBV4-2, the J gene TRBJ2-7; D is ambiguous. This CDR3 comprises 13 residues. CDR1 is LGHNA and CDR2 is YNFKEQ in the germline V gene. Trimming left V 0 bases short and J 5 bases short, with 8 bases between. CDR3 in amino acids: CASSQDLWNEQYF. The CDR3 DNA is TGTGCCAGCAGCCAAGATCTTTGGAACGAGCAGTACTTC.

In DNA form, the CDR3 reads TGTGCCAGCAGTTTCTGGGACATCAGTACTAATGAAAAACTGTTTTTT. This encodes CASSFWDISTNEKLFF. The J gene is TRBJ1-4, the V gene TRBV28, with D perhaps matching TRBD1 (6 bases). Germline V gene sequence: CDR1 MDHEN, CDR2 SYDVKM. The CDR3 contains 16 residues. Trimming removed 3 bases from V and 2 bases from J, with 13 bases in between.

As DNA, the CDR3 is TGTGCCAGCAGTTTCGGGGATAACACCGGGGAGCTGTTTTTT. Translation: CASSFGDNTGELFF. The rearrangement links TRBV28 to TRBJ2-2, with D possibly TRBD2 on 5 matching bases. V dropped 3 bases and J dropped 2 bases, with 7 bases sitting between them. CDR1 is MDHEN, CDR2 SYDVKM, per germline. This CDR3 contains 14 residues.

The DNA for the CDR3 is TGTGCCAGCAGCTGGGACAGGGCCACTGAAGCTTTCTTT. This gives the protein CASSWDRATEAFF. This rearrangement joins TRBV7-9 to TRBJ1-1; 9 bases align to TRBD1. Germline V CDR1 and CDR2: SEHNR, FQNEAQ (reference sequence). This CDR3 is built from 13 residues. V was pared by 4 bases and J by 4 bases, with 1 base of the junction left unmatched.

J is TRBJ2-7 and V is TRBV18, with 7 bases fitting TRBD1. V lost 3 bases, J lost 6 bases, and 8 bases stayed unmatched. CDR1 KGHSH and CDR2 LQKENI come from the germline V gene. This CDR3 region has 14 residues. The CDR3 here is CASSPLSDRAEQYF. The CDR3 DNA follows: TGTGCCAGCTCACCCCTTTCCGACAGGGCCGAGCAGTACTTC.

This chain links TRBV5-1 with TRBJ2-7; 9 bases match TRBD1. The CDR3 contains 17 residues. J lost 5 bases, V lost 2 bases, and 14 bases had no gene match. Germline V gene data show CDR1 as SGHRS and CDR2 as YFSETQ. The CDR3: CASSLGVQGAGVNEQYF. The CDR3 bases are TGCGCCAGCAGCTTAGGAGTACAGGGGGCCGGAGTCAACGAGCAGTACTTC.